Shown below are 5 T cell receptor beta chains from a single sample sequenced in a study of T cell repertoires in cytomegalovirus infection. TCRdb independently ran MiXCR on the reads; one entry per CDR3 protein. The sample consists of around 140,000 distinct CDR3 sequences, more than 25% of them appearing once. The antigens these receptors bind are not known. Sequenced here: CD8+ T cells from cultured PBMCs, sampled from culture after CMV antigen stimulation. These receptors were taken from a human donor in good health (CMV status not recorded). Some clones in this sample may be carry-over from other donors' samples.

This clonotype was picked up a small number of times. This chain uses TRBV2 with TRBJ1-6; D may be TRBD1 (6 bases). V was trimmed by 3 bases and J by 7 bases, leaving 10 bases between them. Germline V gene lookup returns CDR1 SNHLY and CDR2 FYNNEI. This CDR3 spans 14 amino acids. The CDR3 nucleotides read TGTGCCAGCAGTGATGACAGGAGGAATTCACCCCTCCACTTT. Its protein product is CASSDDRRNSPLHF.

In regard to this clonotype: The CDR3 end shows no conserved phenylalanine or tryptophan, and so a read error is likely. The chain uses TRBV4-2 and TRBJ1-6; D call uncertain. Trimming shortened V by 0 bases and J by 2 bases, and 8 bases separated the two germline ends. The CDR3 runs to 16 residues. Germline CDR1 LGHNA, CDR2 YNFKEQ. The CDR3 spells CASSQDVATYNSPLHL. The CDR3 DNA reads as TGTGCCAGCAGCCAAGATGTGGCTACCTATAATTCACCCCTCCACCTT.

In this sample, this clonotype turned up many times. V gene TRBV5-1 combines with J gene TRBJ2-7; D ambiguous. Trimming took 0 bases from V and 2 from J, leaving 9 bases between them. Germline loops: CDR1 SGHRS, CDR2 YFSETQ. This CDR3 is 14 amino acids long. The CDR3 loop reads CASSLVGPTYEQYF. In nucleotides, the CDR3 is TGCGCCAGCAGCTTGGTGGGCCCAACCTACGAGCAGTACTTC. Complete variable domain (other parts from reference TRBV5-1 and TRBJ2-7): KAGVTQTPRYLIKTRGQQVTLSCSPISGHRSVSWYQQTPGQGLQFLFEYFSETQRNKGNFPGRFSGRQFSNSRSEMNVSTLELGDSALYLCASSLVGPTYEQYFGPGTRLTVT.

The chain combines TRBV29-1 with TRBJ2-7, with D unresolved. Germline values: CDR1 SQVTM, CDR2 ANQGSEA. CDR3 length: 13 amino acids. V shed 1 base and J shed 2 bases, with 9 bases lying between them. This CDR3 is CSVEGTETYEQYF. The CDR3 DNA is TGCAGCGTTGAAGGGACGGAGACCTACGAGCAGTACTTC.

A note on this clonotype: The germline gene is not matched at one end of the junction; a read error may be the cause. This rearrangement joins TRBV20-1 to TRBJ1-1; the match to TRBD1 covers 7 bases. This CDR3 spans 16 amino acids. Germline V gene sequence: CDR1 DFQATT, CDR2 SNEGSKA (reference sequence). CDR3 protein: CSVRVLQTGRNTEAFF. The CDR3 DNA reads as TGCAGTGTTAGAGTCTTACAGACAGGGAGGAACACTGAAGCTTTCTTT.